This T cell receptor beta chain was recovered during a study of shared clonotypes between healthy human individuals. V lost 4 bases and J 6 bases, leaving 16 bases between the germline ends. Germline V CDR1 and CDR2: SGHAT, FQNNGV. The CDR3 is 15 residues long. Study-wide results and caveats: Generation probability values for non-shared clonotypes were lower than those for clonotypes shared by all four donors. The rarefaction results pointed to incomplete sorted-subset sequencing despite large depth.

For this clone: Antigen specificity is unknown.

Naivety among CD8 cells was defined by CD45RO negativity and positive CCR7 selection, thereby excluding terminally differentiated effector memory CD45RA+ cells. Assay: immunoSEQ multiplex PCR; the TCRdb copy retains only in-frame clones and omits some. This table has over 2,000,000 clones, around 95% appearing once. The clonotype originates from a man in his late teens or twenties in good health. Some clones in this sample may be carry-over from other donors' samples. The sequencing input was naive CD8+ T cells from PBMCs. V gene TRBV11-2 combines with J gene TRBJ2-1; perhaps TRBD2 as D (6 bases). This chain's CDR3 is CASSSRRPEGNEQFF. In DNA, the CDR3 is TGTGCCAGCAGCTCCAGAAGGCCGGAGGGCAATGAGCAGTTCTTC.